The clone carrying this T cell receptor (beta chain) was detected a few times. Each CDR3 protein gets one entry after TCRdb re-called the 5' RACE reads with MiXCR. The sample has 550,000 to 800,000 distinct CDR3 sequences, roughly 7.2% seen once. Trimming took 10 bases from V and 1 from J; bases not matched to a gene: 10. The CDR3 is made up of 15 amino acids. This sample is part of a study of identical twins. These data also formed part of another study, on yellow fever vaccine responses in identical twins.

Sequences were obtained from PBMCs. The rearrangement links TRBV12-3 or TRBV12-4 to TRBJ1-5; 7 bases line up with TRBD1. This TCR was sampled from a woman under 30 in good health. Here the CDR3 reads CATHRGPGSNQPQHF. CDR3 nucleotide sequence: TGTGCCACTCACAGGGGACCGGGCAGCAATCAGCCCCAGCATTTT.